What follows are 9 T cell receptor beta chains derived from one specimen sequenced in a study of CD8 T cells in Susac syndrome. The authors reverse transcribed roughly 0.5 to 1 ug RNA with random hexamers. TCRdb re-analysed the immunoSEQ multiplex PCR reads in MiXCR, keeping a single row per CDR3 protein. Of more than 200,000 distinct CDR3 sequences in the sample, around nine tenths were seen once. The sequencing input was CD8+ T cells from PBMCs. Receptor source: a human donor with multiple sclerosis.

The rearrangement links TRBV27 to TRBJ2-7; D is ambiguous. Per germline, CDR1 MNHEY and CDR2 SMNVEV (reference sequence). Deletions cut 7 bases from V and 1 base from J, with 8 bases between. This CDR3 has 12 amino acids. This CDR3 reads CASKGPSYEQYF. The CDR3 nucleotides read TGTGCCAGCAAGGGCCCTTCCTACGAGCAGTACTTC.

The J gene is TRBJ2-1, the V gene TRBV20-1, with 15 nucleotides matching TRBD2. The CDR3 contains 18 residues. V was pared by 3 bases and J by 6 bases, with 12 bases of the junction left unmatched. From germline, CDR1 is DFQATT and CDR2 SNEGSKA (reference sequence). CDR3 in DNA: TGCAGTGCTAGTGGGGGACTAGCGGGGGGCCGGGTATTCAATGAGCAGTTCTTC. Protein: CSASGGLAGGRVFNEQFF.

The chain joins TRBV4-1 to TRBJ2-5, with D unresolved. From germline, CDR1 is MGHRA and CDR2 YSYEKL. The V and J ends lost 6 bases and 7 bases respectively, with 18 bases between them. The length of the CDR3 is 14 residues. CDR3 amino acids: CASSQPGLEGTQYF. The CDR3 DNA reads as TGCGCCAGCAGTCAACCGGGCCTCGAAGGGACCCAGTACTTC.

The chain couples TRBV5-4 to TRBJ2-3, with 11 bases that match TRBD2. The CDR3 spans 15 residues. Trimming at V came to 3 bases and at J to 3 bases, leaving 3 bases not matched to a gene. CDR1 is SGHNT and CDR2 is YYREEE in the germline V gene (reference sequence). As DNA, the CDR3 is TGTGCCAGCAGCTGGGGACTAGCGGAGACAGATACGCAGTATTTT. This gives the protein CASSWGLAETDTQYF.

The CDR3 DNA follows: TGTGCCATCAGTGAGGGACAGGGGACGGCGCAGTATTTT. Translated, it gives CAISEGQGTAQYF. The chain is built from TRBV10-3 and TRBJ2-3, with 9 nucleotides matching TRBD1. Germline V gene sequence: CDR1 ENHRY, CDR2 SYGVKD. V lost 2 bases, J lost 10 bases, and 4 bases stayed unmatched. CDR3 size: 13 residues.

The chain combines TRBV28 with TRBJ2-1, with 7 bases identical to TRBD2. The germline gives CDR1 MDHEN, CDR2 SYDVKM. V trimming: 5 bases; J trimming: 5 bases; junction bases outside the gene matches: 0. This CDR3 is built from 12 residues. In nucleotides, the CDR3 is TGTGCCAGCAGTGCGGGGGACAATGAGCAGTTCTTC. The encoded protein is CASSAGDNEQFF.

V usage is TRBV12-3 or TRBV12-4 and J usage is TRBJ1-1, with a tentative D call TRBD1 (6 bases). The V end lost 5 bases, the J end lost 0 bases, and 13 bases lay between the germline ends. This CDR3 has 15 residues. The CDR3 is CASSLWGAMNTEAFF. The DNA for the CDR3 is TGTGCCAGCAGTCTCTGGGGGGCAATGAACACTGAAGCTTTCTTT.

This chain joins TRBV3-1 and TRBJ2-3; no definite D call. Trimming cost V 3 bases and J 6 bases, with 7 bases left between them. CDR1 and CDR2 from the germline V gene are LGHDT and YNNKEL (reference sequence). There are 12 residues in the CDR3. The CDR3 DNA sequence: TGTGCCAGCAGCCATCTCTTCGATACGCAGTATTTT. It encodes CASSHLFDTQYF.

The chain uses TRBV7-9 and TRBJ1-2; 8 positions agree with TRBD1. The J segment lost 2 bases and the V segment lost 3 bases, leaving 8 bases of the junction unmatched. CDR1 is SEHNR and CDR2 is FQNEAQ in the germline V gene (reference sequence). The CDR3 sequence is 16 residues long. This chain's CDR3 is CASSFSPTGENYGYTF. CDR3 nucleotide sequence: TGTGCCAGCAGCTTCTCGCCGACAGGGGAAAACTATGGCTACACCTTC.